A single sample is the source of the 24 T cell receptor beta chains below, sequenced in a study of blood T cell repertoires in COVID-19. Assay used: immunoSEQ multiplex PCR; TCRdb lists only in-frame clones, some missing. The data hold tens of thousands of clones, with over 70% observed a single time. Sequenced input: peripheral blood. These receptors were taken from a woman aged 70 to 79 with active or convalescent COVID-19.

The J gene is TRBJ1-2, the V gene TRBV6-5; 11 bases align to TRBD1. V lost 5 bases, J lost 8 bases, and 1 base stayed unmatched. CDR1 is MNHEY and CDR2 is SVGAGI in the germline V gene. The CDR3 sequence is 12 residues long. This CDR3 is CASSRTGGGYTF. The CDR3 DNA sequence: TGTGCCAGCAGTCGGACAGGGGGCGGCTACACCTTC.

The chain combines TRBV19 with TRBJ1-5; unclear D gene. The ends were cut back, 8 bases at V and 6 bases at J, with 17 bases in the middle. CDR3 length: 14 amino acids. The germline V gene encodes CDR1 LNHDA and CDR2 SQIVND (reference sequence). The CDR3 loop is CASRYRGAGQPQHF. The CDR3 DNA follows: TGTGCCAGTCGATACCGGGGTGCGGGTCAGCCCCAGCATTTT. Full variable domain (rest looked up from reference TRBV19 and TRBJ1-5): DGGITQSPKYLFRKEGQNVTLSCEQNLNHDAMYWYRQDPGQGLRLIYYSQIVNDFQKGDIAEGYSVSREKKESFPLTVTSAQKNPTAFYLCASRYRGAGQPQHFGDGTRLSIL.

This clone was recorded a few times. V and J are TRBV2 and TRBJ2-1; TRBD2 aligns across 10 bases. The V and J ends lost 6 bases and 2 bases, in that order; junction bases with no gene match: 4. Germline values: CDR1 SNHLY, CDR2 FYNNEI. CDR3 size: 15 residues. CDR3 nucleotide sequence: TGTGCCAGCAGCGCCGGGACTAGCGCCTACAATGAGCAGTTCTTC. Its translation is CASSAGTSAYNEQFF.

This clone was seen once. The gene calls are TRBV7-2 and TRBJ2-2, with TRBD1 identical over 7 bases. The CDR3 totals 14 residues. V shed 5 bases, J shed 6 bases, and the junction held 6 bases outside the gene matches. Germline CDR1 is SGHTA and CDR2 is FQGNSA. The CDR3 DNA reads TGTGCCAGCAGCCCCAAGACAGGGCCCGGGGAGCTGTTTTTT. It specifies CASSPKTGPGELFF.

This clone occurred once. Other DNA sequences in the same sample also yield this CDR3. V gene TRBV28 combines with J gene TRBJ1-4; TRBD1 agrees at 8 bases. Germline V gives CDR1 MDHEN, CDR2 SYDVKM. V dropped 2 bases and J dropped 7; count of bases not matched to a gene: 3. The CDR3 loop spans 14 amino acids. The chain's CDR3 is CASSLDRGGEKLFF. In DNA, the CDR3 is TGTGCCAGCAGTTTAGACAGGGGAGGTGAAAAACTGTTTTTT.

V usage is TRBV5-1 and J usage is TRBJ2-3, with D unclear. The CDR3 spans 15 residues. V was clipped by 0 bases and J by 0 bases, with 8 bases between them. Per germline, CDR1 SGHRS and CDR2 YFSETQ. DNA of the CDR3: TGCGCCAGCAGCTTGGTCGCGGCTAGCACAGATACGCAGTATTTT. This translates into CASSLVAASTDTQYF. Full variable domain (rest looked up from reference TRBV5-1 and TRBJ2-3): KAGVTQTPRYLIKTRGQQVTLSCSPISGHRSVSWYQQTPGQGLQFLFEYFSETQRNKGNFPGRFSGRQFSNSRSEMNVSTLELGDSALYLCASSLVAASTDTQYFGPGTRLTVL.

This clone has a single count. The V gene is TRBV5-1, the J gene TRBJ1-5; tentative D call: TRBD1 (6 bases). The CDR3 is 15 amino acids. Germline V CDR1 and CDR2: SGHRS, YFSETQ. V lost 4 bases and J lost 0, with 11 bases in between. The CDR3 region is CASSLQGHSNQPQHF. The CDR3 DNA is TGCGCCAGCAGCCTCCAGGGACATAGCAATCAGCCCCAGCATTTT.

This clone was detected only once. The rearrangement uses TRBV23-1 and TRBJ1-5; D remains unclear. TRBV23-1 is sorted into the ORF group, with uncertain function. The V end lost 0 bases, the J end lost 1 base, and 19 bases lay between the germline ends. There are 19 residues in the CDR3. CDR3 in DNA: TGCGCCAGCAGTCAATCGATCGACGGGTCCCTCCTCAGCAATCAGCCCCAGCATTTT. As protein: CASSQSIDGSLLSNQPQHF.

J is TRBJ2-7 and V is TRBV28, with TRBD2 identical over 7 bases. V gave up 3 bases and J gave up 5 bases; unmatched junction bases: 13. CDR1 and CDR2 (germline): MDHEN, SYDVKM. The CDR3 is 16 amino acids. This CDR3 is CASSFLERRERDEQYF. As DNA, the CDR3 is TGTGCCAGCAGTTTCTTAGAAAGGCGGGAGAGGGACGAGCAGTACTTC.

This chain uses TRBV5-4 with TRBJ2-1; 12 nucleotides agree with TRBD2. Germline CDR1 SGHNT, CDR2 YYREEE (reference sequence). The CDR3 is 15 amino acids. V lost 3 bases and J lost 6; bases outside the gene matches: 4. The CDR3 protein is CASSSSGGALNEQFF. CDR3 bases: TGTGCCAGCAGCTCTAGCGGGGGGGCCCTCAATGAGCAGTTCTTC.

The chain combines TRBV7-2 with TRBJ2-5, with 9 bases that match TRBD2. From germline, CDR1 is SGHTA and CDR2 FQGNSA. The CDR3 covers 16 residues. After removal of 0 bases from V and 4 bases from J, the junction contained 6 bases not matched to a gene. CDR3 nucleotides: TGTGCCAGCAGCTTAGCTGGCGGGGGGGGCGGAGAGACCCAGTACTTC. Its translation: CASSLAGGGGGETQYF.

This clone was detected only a few times. The chain has TRBV7-9 and TRBJ1-2, with 8 positions matching TRBD1. The CDR3 covers 17 residues. After removal of 1 base from V and 0 bases from J, the junction contained 7 bases not matched to a gene. From germline, CDR1 is SEHNR and CDR2 FQNEAQ (reference sequence). CDR3 DNA sequence: TGTGCCAGCAGCTTAGGTGGGGACAGGAGGACTAACTATGGCTACACCTTC. As protein: CASSLGGDRRTNYGYTF.

This clone was observed a single time. The chain carries TRBV2 and TRBJ2-1, with D possibly TRBD2 on 7 matching bases. This CDR3 has 15 amino acids. The germline CDR1 and CDR2 sequences are SNHLY and FYNNEI. Trimming removed 1 base from V and 4 bases from J, with 11 bases in between. The CDR3 is CASSEVGGAYNEQFF. Written as DNA, the CDR3 is TGTGCCAGCAGTGAAGTGGGGGGGGCGTACAATGAGCAGTTCTTC. The entire variable domain, with the rest obtained from reference TRBV2 and TRBJ2-1, is as follows: EPEVTQTPSHQVTQMGQEVILRCVPISNHLYFYWYRQILGQKVEFLVSFYNNEISEKSEIFDDQFSVERPDGSNFTLKIRSTKLEDSAMYFCASSEVGGAYNEQFFGPGTRLTVL.

The chain links TRBV7-2 to TRBJ1-5; D is perhaps TRBD1 (5 bases). Germline CDR1 is SGHTA and CDR2 is FQGNSA. The CDR3 has 17 residues. V lost 1 base, J lost 2 bases, and 15 bases lay in between. CDR3 sequence reads: CASSLEPAGWGNQPQHF. The CDR3 nucleotides read TGTGCCAGCAGCTTAGAGCCGGCAGGGTGGGGCAATCAGCCCCAGCATTTT.

The chain uses TRBV19 and TRBJ1-2; D might be TRBD1 (5 bases). This CDR3 is 15 amino acids long. V lost 9 bases and J 8 bases, leaving 25 bases between the germline ends. CDR1 is LNHDA and CDR2 is SQIVND in the germline V gene (reference sequence). Here the CDR3 reads CASKTGTLRTGGYTF. CDR3 nucleotide sequence: TGTGCCAGCAAAACCGGGACTCTCCGGACTGGGGGCTACACCTTC.

This clone qualifies as medium-sized (0.01 to 0.1%). The chain is built from TRBV14 and TRBJ2-3; 8 bases map to TRBD2. Germline CDR1 SGHDN, CDR2 FVKESK. Trimming removed 1 base from V and 11 bases from J; junction bases left unmatched: 5. The CDR3 runs 13 residues. The CDR3 protein is CASSQVTSGGQYF. The CDR3 nucleotides are TGTGCCAGCAGCCAAGTTACAAGCGGGGGGCAGTATTTT.

The rearrangement links TRBV27 to TRBJ1-6; tentative D call: TRBD1 (5 bases). Trimming removed 7 bases from V and 6 bases from J, with 13 bases in between. Germline V CDR1 and CDR2: MNHEY, SMNVEV (reference sequence). The CDR3 extends over 14 amino acids. This chain's CDR3 is CASKSGIGNSPLHF. CDR3 bases: TGTGCCAGCAAATCAGGGATTGGTAATTCACCCCTCCACTTT.

The chain carries TRBV7-9 and TRBJ2-3; D gene ambiguous. Germline loops: CDR1 SEHNR, CDR2 FQNEAQ (reference sequence). This CDR3 spans 14 amino acids. The V end was cut by 5 bases, the J end by 4 bases, with 13 bases between. The DNA for the CDR3 is TGTGCCAGCAGCGTCGGGTCCCTCGCAGATACGCAGTATTTT. Translated, it gives CASSVGSLADTQYF.

The rearrangement joins TRBV29-1 to TRBJ1-3; tentative D call: TRBD1 (5 bases). V was cut by 4 bases and J by 1 base, with 11 bases left in between. The germline gives CDR1 SQVTM, CDR2 ANQGSEA. The CDR3 sequence is 14 residues long. The CDR3 protein is CSVGGGLSGNTIYF. The CDR3 nucleotides are TGCAGCGTTGGGGGGGGATTGTCTGGAAACACCATATATTTT.

V gene TRBV2 combines with J gene TRBJ1-3; 9 bases line up with TRBD1. From germline, CDR1 is SNHLY and CDR2 FYNNEI. The CDR3 has 16 residues. Trimming at V came to 9 bases and at J to 2 bases, leaving 11 bases not matched to a gene. For the CDR3, the DNA is TGTGCCAGTAAGGGACAGGGAATCCCCGCTGGAAACACCATATATTTT. As protein: CASKGQGIPAGNTIYF. The variable domain in full, completed from reference TRBV2 and TRBJ1-3, reads EPEVTQTPSHQVTQMGQEVILRCVPISNHLYFYWYRQILGQKVEFLVSFYNNEISEKSEIFDDQFSVERPDGSNFTLKIRSTKLEDSAMYFCASKGQGIPAGNTIYFGEGSWLTVV.

The V call is TRBV14, the J call TRBJ1-1; 7 nucleotides match TRBD1. Germline V gives CDR1 SGHDN, CDR2 FVKESK. V shed 4 bases, J shed 4 bases, and the junction held 6 bases outside the gene matches. This CDR3 region has 14 residues. In DNA, the CDR3 is TGTGCCAGCAGCCGCCGGGACAGAGGCACTGAAGCTTTCTTT. Protein product: CASSRRDRGTEAFF.

The chain has TRBV6-5 and TRBJ2-1; 8 bases map to TRBD2. Germline values: CDR1 MNHEY, CDR2 SVGAGI. This CDR3 has 15 residues. With V trimmed by 0 bases and J by 6 bases, 4 bases remained unmatched. The CDR3 loop reads CASSYSFSGVNEQFF. The DNA of the CDR3 is TGTGCCAGCAGTTACTCTTTTAGCGGGGTCAATGAGCAGTTCTTC.

The chain combines TRBV7-2 with TRBJ1-5, with D hard to call. The CDR3 length is 13 residues. In germline, CDR1 is SGHTA, CDR2 FQGNSA. The germline V and J ends were trimmed by 3 bases and 6 bases, with 9 bases remaining between them. CDR3 DNA: TGTGCCAGCAGCTTCGATAGGAGTCAGCCCCAGCATTTT. The encoded protein is CASSFDRSQPQHF.

This clone rates as medium-sized. This chain joins TRBV9 and TRBJ2-5, with 10 bases identical to TRBD1. V shed 3 bases, J shed 2 bases, and the junction held 1 base outside the gene matches. The CDR3 consists of 14 residues. Germline V gene sequence: CDR1 SGDLS, CDR2 YYNGEE. CDR3 region: CASSADRGQETQYF. In DNA, the CDR3 is TGTGCCAGCAGCGCGGACAGGGGGCAAGAGACCCAGTACTTC.